One T cell receptor (beta chain) is described in this entry. This CDR3 comprises 17 residues. V shed 0 bases and J shed 9 bases, with 18 bases lying between them. Per the germline V gene, CDR1 is LGHNA and CDR2 is YSLEER. These data belong to a study of blood T cell repertoires in COVID-19. Across the whole study: Some COVID-19 samples were acute and others convalescent; all came from the United States, Italy and Spain.

Cohort placement rested on clinical history that participants reported themselves. Profiling relied on immunoSEQ multiplex PCR, and the TCRdb table lists in-frame clones only, not all of them. The profile shows over 200,000 clones, 80% to 90% of them singletons. Input material: PBMCs or T cells enriched from blood (not recorded which). This sequence originates from a young man with acute COVID-19. The V gene is TRBV4-3, the J gene TRBJ1-6; D gene unclear. CDR3: CASSQDSPRASVSPLHF. DNA for the CDR3: TGCGCCAGCAGCCAAGATAGTCCGAGGGCGTCAGTTTCACCCCTCCACTTT.